The TCR beta chain under discussion was sequenced for a study of cytomegalovirus exposure and HLA in healthy donors. With 60 Vbeta and 13 Jbeta primers, the PCR was carried out. The repertoire was sequenced with immunoSEQ multiplex PCR; TCRdb's copy has only in-frame clones and lacks some. The sample totals about 96,000 clones. Worth noting for this clone: Its target is not known.

Germline V CDR1 and CDR2: SGHNT, YYREEE (reference sequence). The CDR3 runs to 16 residues. After removal of 4 bases from V and 7 bases from J, the junction contained 11 bases not matched to a gene. Study observations and caveats: Several of the most significant clusters were apparently associated with common viral pathogens in a later analysis. Reportedly, diagnosis of cytomegalovirus status by the classifier showed high specificity and sensitivity. Indistinguishable V segments, including TRBV6-2 and TRBV6-3, were excluded.

This clonotype was obtained from a woman aged 25 to 39 in good health and CMV-seronegative. The sample was PBMCs. This chain uses TRBV5-4 with TRBJ2-1; 10 bases align to TRBD2. The CDR3 region is CASSPQRGGLVNEQFF. The CDR3 DNA reads TGTGCCAGCAGCCCTCAGCGGGGGGGCTTAGTAAATGAGCAGTTCTTC.